This T cell receptor (beta chain) was captured by sequencing in a study of blood T cells in healthy people across ages. Points from the study as a whole: Roughly linear age-related decline in beta diversity appeared, significant by age 40.

No fewer than 6 million PBMCs went into each sample. Primed by a sample-barcoded 5' primer and a J-beta primer mix, a second PCR proceeded for about 6 to 12 cycles. Tags on each cDNA molecule came from a template-switch adaptor with 12 random nucleotides. Per sample, CDR3-containing paired-end reads numbered at least 2.5 million. TCRdb ran MiXCR on the 5' RACE reads and lists one entry per CDR3 protein. The sample lists 1.5 million to 2 million distinct CDR3 sequences; 28% were seen once. This clonotype has more than one count but fewer than ten. Its target is unknown. CDR3 length: 15 amino acids. From germline, CDR1 is SEHNR and CDR2 FQNEAQ (reference sequence). The V and J ends lost 4 bases and 5 bases, in that order; junction bases with no gene match: 9.

The receptor comes from a woman younger than 45 in good health. Input material: blood. The rearrangement links TRBV7-9 to TRBJ1-1; 8 bases match TRBD1. CDR3 in amino acids: CASSSQGQGATEAFF. The CDR3 DNA reads TGTGCCAGCAGCTCCCAGGGTCAGGGGGCGACTGAAGCTTTCTTT.